The TCR beta chain under discussion was sequenced for a study of post-analysis software for immune sequencing data. General study findings and limits: Significantly lower normalized Chao1 diversity was seen in multiple sclerosis patients than in controls. Elevated frequency relative to controls characterized 4 or 5 TRBV segments in patients, TRBV5-6, TRBV5-1 and TRBV20-1 among them.

As to this clonotype: Its specificity is not known.

TCR beta cDNA libraries had unique molecular identifiers. Each CDR3 protein gets one entry after TCRdb re-called the PCR reads with MiXCR. The repertoire holds some 370,000 distinct CDR3 sequences, with around 33% as singletons. This CDR3 comprises 18 residues. V lost 0 bases, J lost 0 bases, and 15 bases lay in between. CDR1 and CDR2 (germline): MNHEY, SVGAGI. Sequencing was done on a sample of blood. The receptor's source is a girl aged 10-17 years with multiple sclerosis. The chain carries TRBV6-5 and TRBJ2-1, with D unresolved. CDR3 bases: TGTGCCAGCAGTTACTCGATGGGTGGCAGGAGCTCCTACAATGAGCAGTTCTTC. This translates into CASSYSMGGRSSYNEQFF.